This T cell receptor beta chain comes out of a study of beta chain features in type 1 diabetes (dated 2018 in TCRdb). In the study overall: Patients and healthy donors did not differ in mean age, gender distribution, total cell number or subset yield. A total of 107,917,701 sorted cells were examined across all samples, and the number of cells per subset was strongly correlated with RNA yield. Naive and central memory subsets were obtained from all 28 donors, but regulatory and stem cell-like memory subsets were isolated from only 8 patients and about eight healthy donors. The study compared the TCRB repertoires of sorted circulating CD4+ T cell subsets in recently diagnosed type 1 diabetes patients with those in matched healthy donors.

What the work shows at the level of the full study, not this receptor alone: PCR might favor shorter templates, but patient and control samples were amplified and corrected together, so any skew would affect both groups equally. Patients with type 1 diabetes made fewer insertions and deleted more nucleotides at VDJ recombination sites, implying thymic rearrangement abnormalities. Naive, central memory and regulatory TCRB repertoires appeared more similar among patients than among healthy donors. Because cDNA was sequenced instead of genomic DNA, activated cells with high expression could be over-represented, although the groups did not differ in activation or CD3 levels. In all four CD4+ subsets, TCRB CDR3 length was moderately but significantly shorter in type 1 diabetes patients. Because small numbers of individuals were included in the HLA sub-analyses, any influence of HLA type on TCRB rearrangement was left unresolved.

This clone was detected only a few times. The antigen this receptor binds is unknown. No much larger clonotype is one base removed from it; base qualities were not supplied. CDR1 and CDR2, per the germline V gene, are SGHTA and FQGNSA. At the junction V is shortened by 6 bases and J by 7 bases; bases outside the gene matches: 10. The CDR3 starts with the cysteine, ends with the phenylalanine, and has 16 residues. The DNA shown is the 48-base CDR3, in frame from base 1. All of the isolated RNA was reverse transcribed with the High Capacity cDNA Reverse Transcription Kit, so expressed TCRB transcripts were sequenced. Naive, central memory and regulatory T cell samples underwent deep immunoSEQ sequencing, averaging about 3.57 million total reads per sample. Sorted cells were lysed in RLT buffer and RNA was extracted with DNase-treated RNeasy Micro or Mini kits, depending on cell number. Each cell subset was processed on its own to prevent cross-contamination, while patient and healthy donor samples were processed together. TCRB sequences were amplified from cDNA with the immunoSEQ multiplex PCR, producing 87-bp fragments spanning the CDR3 region. The amplicons were sequenced using the Illumina HiSeq platform. As for the original processing: PCR bias was computationally corrected using synthetic template baselines, reads within Hamming distance 2 were collapsed, and singletons that could not be merged were discarded. Reads were aligned to IMGT to assign V, D and J genes, CDR3 length, and insertions or deletions at six rearrangement sites. Clonotype counts were normalized to sorted cell number within each subset before computing true diversity and Gini coefficients with the tcR R package. The overlap coefficient, calculated on TCRB nucleotide sequences, was used to quantify repertoire sharing. As a proxy for the pre-selection repertoire, out-of-frame TCRB sequences from naive cells were analyzed. This immuneACCESS table, as held by TCRdb, lists in-frame sequences with V and J called but not all clones. Of the missing ones, under half trace to an unresolved V gene in checked studies; the others have no known cause. From that table come the V and J calls and clone size; the DNA was used to work out D and trimming. The sample table contains roughly 230,000 clones; only one count was recorded for more than 9% of them. Under 0.035% of the sample is held by the ten biggest clonotypes.

A single peripheral blood draw of around 120 mL on average was collected from each donor into heparinised tubes. A BD FACSAria II and a panel including CD45RO, CCR7, CD25, CD127, CD95 and CD27 were used to sort naive, central memory, regulatory and stem cell-like memory CD4+ T cells. Every sorted population had a purity above 98%. PBMCs were separated immediately by Lymphoprep density gradient centrifugation and were stained directly, without being cultured. So that batch effects would be minimized, each experiment stained and sorted samples in pairs, pairing one healthy donor with one patient. The sample consisted of naive CD4+ T cells from blood. The cell subset or site label of this sample denotes: true naive CD4+ T cells. This clonotype was sampled from a young woman in good health. Here the chain combines TRBV7-2 and TRBJ2-5; TRBD2 fits 14 bases in the junction. The CDR3: CASRHPGTSGSGTQYF. The nucleotide sequence reads as follows: TGTGCCAGCAGGCATCCCGGGACTAGCGGGAGTGGGACCCAGTACTTC.